A selection of T cell receptor beta chains follows, all from one sample in a study of blood T cell repertoires in COVID-19. The assay was immunoSEQ multiplex PCR, and TCRdb's table has in-frame clones only and misses some. The sample shows over 250,000 clones, roughly four fifths of them seen only once. The sequencing sample was made of PBMCs or T cells enriched from blood (not recorded which). Receptor source: a man aged 35 to 55 who had been exposed to COVID-19. Both conserved end residues are part of each CDR3. D genes are given only for firm matches. Expanded clones are given a class, and other clones once, few, many or no size at all.

>NA|NA|TRBJ2-3|TRBV5-4
TGTGCCAGCAGCTTGCGGGGGGATACGCAGTATTTT
CASSLRGDTQYF
>NA|NA|TRBJ2-5|TRBV11-2
TGTGCCAGCAGCTTAGGCCTAGCAGACTATTCTAACCAAGAGACCCAGTACTTC
CASSLGLADYSNQETQYF
>NA|TRBD2|TRBJ2-1|TRBV27
TGTGCCAGCAGTCCCAGGGGGACTAGCGGGAGCGGGGATCCGATTGAGCAGTTCTTC
CASSPRGTSGSGDPIEQFF
>NA|TRBD2|TRBJ2-3|TRBV11-2
TGTGCCAGCAGCTTACGTGCGGGAGAGGGTCGTACAGATACGCAGTATTTT
CASSLRAGEGRTDTQYF
>once|TRBD1|TRBJ1-5|TRBV12-5
TGTGCTAGTGGTTCCCCGGACAGGGTGAGAAGCAATCAGCCCCAGCATTTT
CASGSPDRVRSNQPQHF
>few|NA|TRBJ2-7|TRBV5-4
TGTGCCAGCAGCTTCTTTATTTCCGGGGGCGAGCAGTACTTC
CASSFFISGGEQYF
>NA|NA|TRBJ2-6|TRBV29-1
TGCAGCGTACAGGACTCTGGGGCCAACGTCCTGACTTTC
CSVQDSGANVLTF
>NA|NA|TRBJ2-1|TRBV3-1/TRBV3-2
TGTGCCAGCAGCCAAGATCCCCCTCCGGGATCATTTAATGAGCAGTTCTTC
CASSQDPPPGSFNEQFF
>once|TRBD1|TRBJ1-2|TRBV9
TGTGCCAGCAGCGTAGGACAGGGTAACTATGGCTACACCTTC
CASSVGQGNYGYTF
>NA|TRBD1|TRBJ2-7|TRBV6-5
TGTGCCAGCGGCCAGACAGGGACCGAGCAGTACTTC
CASGQTGTEQYF
>NA|TRBD1|TRBJ2-2|TRBV4-1
TGCGCCAGCAGCCAATTGGGACAGAGTTCCACCGGGGAGCTGTTTTTT
CASSQLGQSSTGELFF
>NA|NA|TRBJ1-1|TRBV6-5
TGTGCCAGCTCCTTTCGCGGATCGGAGACTGAAGCTTTCTTT
CASSFRGSETEAFF
>NA|TRBD2|TRBJ2-7|TRBV10-3
TGTGCCATCAGCGACGGGACTAGCGGGTACTACGAGCAGTACTTC
CAISDGTSGYYEQYF
>NA|NA|TRBJ1-1|TRBV7-9
TGTGCCAGCAAAAACACAGACACCCAGGGGGCTTTCTTT
CASKNTDTQGAFF
>NA|TRBD1|TRBJ2-3|TRBV25-1
TGTGCCAGCAACGGACAGGGAGGCACAGATACGCAGTATTTT
CASNGQGGTDTQYF
>NA|NA|TRBJ1-6|TRBV14
TGTGCCAGCAGCCTACACAGGAGAGATAATTCACCCCTCCACTTT
CASSLHRRDNSPLHF
>NA|NA|TRBJ2-7|TRBV2
TGTGCCAGCAGTGCTCGACAGAGCTCCTACGAGCAGTACTTC
CASSARQSSYEQYF
>NA|NA|TRBJ2-2|TRBV5-1
TGCGCCAGCAGCCGTACAGGGCCCGAAAACACCGGGGAGCTGTTTTTT
CASSRTGPENTGELFF
>NA|TRBD1|TRBJ1-3|TRBV11-2
TGTGCCAGCAGCCCGACGACAGGGGCGAACTCTGGAAACACCATATATTTT
CASSPTTGANSGNTIYF
>NA|TRBD1|TRBJ2-7|TRBV7-9
TGTGCCAGCAGCTTGCAAACAGGGGTCCACGAGCAGTACTTC
CASSLQTGVHEQYF
>NA|TRBD1|TRBJ1-5|TRBV19
TGTGCCAGTAGTATGGGGACAGGATCATATCAGCCCCAGCATTTT
CASSMGTGSYQPQHF
>NA|NA|TRBJ2-7|TRBV5-6
TGTGCCAGCAGCGTTTCTCGCGAGCAGTACTTC
CASSVSREQYF
>few|NA|TRBJ2-2|TRBV2
TGTGCCAGCAGGGAGACTTACACCGGGGAGCTGTTTTTT
CASRETYTGELFF
>NA|NA|TRBJ2-1|TRBV19
TGTGCCAGTAGTATGGGACTGTGGGCGGGAAACTCCTACAATGAGCAGTTCTTC
CASSMGLWAGNSYNEQFF
>NA|TRBD1|TRBJ1-4|TRBV18
TGTGCCAGCTCACCACCCCCGGGACAGGACAAACTGTTTTTT
CASSPPPGQDKLFF
>NA|TRBD1|TRBJ1-2|TRBV9
TGTGCCAGCAGCCGGGACAGCTCTGGCTACACCTTC
CASSRDSSGYTF
>NA|TRBD2|TRBJ2-1|TRBV6-8
TGTGCCAGCAGAACCGGGACTAGCGGAGTTAGCTCCTACAATGAGCAGTTCTTC
CASRTGTSGVSSYNEQFF
>NA|NA|TRBJ2-7|TRBV7-8
TGTGCCAGCAGCTTTGGACGCAGGGGGGCGAGCTCCTACGAGCAGTACTTC
CASSFGRRGASSYEQYF
>NA|TRBD2|TRBJ2-1|TRBV7-6
TGTGCCAGCAGCCCTAACCTAGCGGGAGATCTTGAGCAGTTCTTC
CASSPNLAGDLEQFF
>NA|NA|TRBJ1-3|TRBV7-2
TGTGCCAGCAGCTTAGGAGGGTCTGGAAACACCATATATTTT
CASSLGGSGNTIYF
>NA|NA|TRBJ2-2|TRBV12-3/TRBV12-4
TGTGCCAGCAGACAGACGAACACCGGGGAGCTGTTTTTT
CASRQTNTGELFF
>NA|NA|TRBJ2-7|TRBV20-1
TGCAGTGCAAGGGACTTCAGCGAGCAGTACTTC
CSARDFSEQYF
>NA|NA|TRBJ1-2|TRBV30
TGTGCCTGGGCGACAGGTCGAAGCTACACCTTC
CAWATGRSYTF
>NA|NA|TRBJ2-1|TRBV12-3/TRBV12-4
TGTGCCAGCAACATTCAGACAGGTGAGCAGTTCTTC
CASNIQTGEQFF
>NA|NA|TRBJ2-7|TRBV10-1
TGCGCCAGCAGCCGAGACTCCTACGAGCAGTACTTC
CASSRDSYEQYF
>NA|TRBD1|TRBJ1-2|TRBV2
TGTGCCAGCAGGGGAGGAGGACAGGCCTATGGCTACACCTTC
CASRGGGQAYGYTF
>NA|NA|TRBJ1-1|TRBV25-1
TGTGCCAGCAGTGATTTTGTAGTAGCTTTCTTT
CASSDFVVAFF
>NA|NA|TRBJ1-5|TRBV5-1
TGCGCCAGCAGCCCCGGCTTCCAGGGAAGCAATCAGCCCCAGCATTTT
CASSPGFQGSNQPQHF
>NA|NA|TRBJ2-7|TRBV6-5
TGTGCCAGTGGGGGACTGGGTCGAGGTGGCGAGCAGTACTTC
CASGGLGRGGEQYF
>NA|NA|TRBJ1-2|TRBV2
TGTGCCAGCAACTTACGGACAGTGAATGGCTACACCTTC
CASNLRTVNGYTF
>NA|NA|TRBJ1-5|TRBV7-8
TGTGCCAGCAGCGAAGAATCCTGGACAGATAATCAGCCCCAGCATTTT
CASSEESWTDNQPQHF
>NA|NA|TRBJ1-3|TRBV5-5
TGTGCCAGCAGCCCACGGAGCACAGGTCCCTCTGGAAACACCATATATTTT
CASSPRSTGPSGNTIYF
>NA|NA|TRBJ1-2|TRBV4-2
TGTGCCAGCAGCCAGCCCCTACTCGGCTATGGCTACACCTTC
CASSQPLLGYGYTF
>few|TRBD1|TRBJ1-5|TRBV19
TGTGCCAGTAGTACTTCCTCAGGACAGGTCGGGCAGCCCCAGCATTTT
CASSTSSGQVGQPQHF
>once|TRBD1|TRBJ2-7|TRBV24-1
TGTGCCACAAAGGCCGGGACAGACTCCTACGAGCAGTACTTC
CATKAGTDSYEQYF
>NA|NA|TRBJ1-1|TRBV5-1
TGCGCCAGCAGCCCAGGACACGGATTCTATGCTTTCTTT
CASSPGHGFYAFF
>NA|NA|TRBJ2-7|TRBV12-3/TRBV12-4
TGTGCCAGCAGGCGGGACAGCTCCTACGAGCAGTACTTC
CASRRDSSYEQYF
>NA|TRBD2|TRBJ2-1|TRBV5-1
TGCGCCAGCAGCTCCAGCGGGAGTTGGGAGCAGTTCTTC
CASSSSGSWEQFF
>NA|NA|TRBJ1-4|TRBV30
TGTGCCTGGAGTTTCGGTGCGACTGAAGAAAAACTGTTTTTT
CAWSFGATEEKLFF
>NA|NA|TRBJ2-7|TRBV25-1
TGTGCCAGCAGTGTTACACAGAGCTCCTACGAGCAGTACTTC
CASSVTQSSYEQYF
>NA|NA|TRBJ1-6|TRBV27
TGTGCCAGCAATTCAGCGCGTATGGATTCACCCCTCCACTTT
CASNSARMDSPLHF
>few|TRBD1|TRBJ2-7|TRBV18
TGTGCCAGCTCACCGCCCGGGACAGGGGTTGGGAAGCAGTACTTC
CASSPPGTGVGKQYF
>NA|TRBD2|TRBJ2-1|TRBV27
TGTGCCAGCAGTCCAGGACTAGCGGATCAGTTCTTC
CASSPGLADQFF
>once|NA|TRBJ1-5|TRBV4-1
TGCGCCAGCAGCCAACAAGCGGGTGGCGGTCAGCCCCAGCATTTT
CASSQQAGGGQPQHF
>NA|TRBD1|TRBJ1-5|TRBV15
TGTGCCACCAGCAGGCCAGGGACAGCCGCCAGGCCCCAGCATTTT
CATSRPGTAARPQHF
>NA|NA|TRBJ1-2|TRBV19
TGTGCCAACCCCCACCGCCGGGCGGGTGGCTACACCTTC
CANPHRRAGGYTF
>NA|TRBD2|TRBJ2-7|TRBV5-1
TGCGCCAGCAGCTTGGAAGCGGGAAGGTACGAGCAGTACTTC
CASSLEAGRYEQYF
>NA|TRBD1|TRBJ2-6|TRBV19
TGTGCCAGTACCCACAGGGGGGAACCTGGGGCCAACGTCCTGACTTTC
CASTHRGEPGANVLTF
>NA|NA|TRBJ2-3|TRBV5-6
TGTGCCAGCAGCTTGGCAGGAGGCCTAGATACGCAGTATTTT
CASSLAGGLDTQYF